This is a list of T cell receptor beta chains from one sample in a study of regulatory T cells in long-lasting Graves disease. TCRdb reanalysed the multiplex PCR reads using MiXCR and keeps one entry per CDR3 protein. The profile shows 400,000 to 500,000 distinct CDR3 sequences, 21% of them singletons. The specimen was peripheral blood mononuclear cells (PBMCs), collected when the disease was refractory, from a patient treated with antithyroid drugs. These receptors all stem from a female donor with Graves disease. CDR3s include the opening cysteine and the closing phenylalanine or tryptophan. A D gene is named only where the DNA matches it firmly. Part of the rows lack a size; the others show once, few, many or a class for expanded clones.

V gene: TRBV6-1
J gene: TRBJ2-2
D gene: NA
clone size: many
CDR3 protein: CAIGGGRTNTGELFF
CDR3 DNA: TGTGCCATTGGGGGTGGGCGGACGAACACCGGGGAGCTGTTTTTT

V gene: TRBV20-1
J gene: TRBJ2-7
D gene: NA
clone size: NA
CDR3 protein: CSARQRGAREQYF
CDR3 DNA: TGCAGTGCTCGACAAAGGGGGGCTCGGGAGCAGTACTTC

V gene: TRBV20-1
J gene: TRBJ2-2
D gene: TRBD2
clone size: many
CDR3 protein: CSARDEREGTGELFF
CDR3 DNA: TGCAGTGCTAGAGATGAGCGGGAGGGTACTGGGGAGCTGTTTTTT

V gene: TRBV27
J gene: TRBJ1-2
D gene: NA
clone size: few
CDR3 protein: CASSPGRVYGYTF
CDR3 DNA: TGTGCCAGCAGTCCTGGGAGGGTCTATGGCTACACCTTC

V gene: TRBV7-9
J gene: TRBJ2-5
D gene: NA
clone size: many
CDR3 protein: CASSFGLRQETQYF
CDR3 DNA: TGTGCCAGCAGCTTCGGACTGCGGCAAGAGACCCAGTACTTC

V gene: TRBV2
J gene: TRBJ1-4
D gene: NA
clone size: many
CDR3 protein: CASREGSTNEKLFF
CDR3 DNA: TGTGCCAGCAGGGAAGGGTCAACTAATGAAAAACTGTTTTTT

V gene: TRBV20-1
J gene: TRBJ2-5
D gene: TRBD1
clone size: NA
CDR3 protein: CSVSGGETQYF
CDR3 DNA: TGCAGTGTATCAGGGGGAGAGACCCAGTACTTC

V gene: TRBV15
J gene: TRBJ2-7
D gene: TRBD2
clone size: few
CDR3 protein: CATSRVASGLIDEQYF
CDR3 DNA: TGTGCCACCAGCAGAGTAGCTAGCGGCCTGATAGACGAGCAGTACTTC

V gene: TRBV28
J gene: TRBJ1-5
D gene: NA
clone size: NA
CDR3 protein: CASSLRNLSSNQPQHF
CDR3 DNA: TGTGCCAGCAGTTTACGCAACCTTAGTAGCAATCAGCCCCAGCATTTT

V gene: TRBV28
J gene: TRBJ1-6
D gene: TRBD1
clone size: NA
CDR3 protein: CASGTVTGTGRFPLHF
CDR3 DNA: TGTGCCAGCGGAACGGTGACCGGGACAGGGCGTTTTCCCCTCCACTTT

V gene: TRBV12-3/TRBV12-4
J gene: TRBJ2-3
D gene: TRBD2
clone size: NA
CDR3 protein: CASSGRGAHTDTQYF
CDR3 DNA: TGTGCCAGCAGTGGGCGGGGGGCGCACACAGATACGCAGTATTTT

V gene: TRBV11-2
J gene: TRBJ2-5
D gene: NA
clone size: many
CDR3 protein: CASRRTVGETQYF
CDR3 DNA: TGTGCCAGCAGGCGGACTGTGGGGGAGACCCAGTACTTC

V gene: TRBV20-1
J gene: TRBJ2-1
D gene: TRBD1
clone size: many
CDR3 protein: CSARDLGQGFEQFF
CDR3 DNA: TGCAGTGCTAGAGATCTGGGACAGGGGTTTGAGCAGTTCTTC

V gene: TRBV19
J gene: TRBJ2-6
D gene: NA
clone size: many
CDR3 protein: CASSIEGNSGANVLTF
CDR3 DNA: TGTGCCAGTAGTATAGAGGGGAACTCTGGGGCCAACGTCCTGACTTTC

V gene: TRBV7-8
J gene: TRBJ2-1
D gene: TRBD1
clone size: many
CDR3 protein: CASSSIDRGWDNEQFF
CDR3 DNA: TGTGCCAGCAGCTCCATTGACAGGGGGTGGGACAATGAGCAGTTCTTC

V gene: TRBV5-1
J gene: TRBJ2-5
D gene: NA
clone size: NA
CDR3 protein: CASSRTGTRGETQYF
CDR3 DNA: TGCGCCAGCAGCCGAACAGGGACCCGGGGGGAGACCCAGTACTTC

V gene: TRBV28
J gene: TRBJ1-4
D gene: NA
clone size: many
CDR3 protein: CASSLVGQQANEKLFF
CDR3 DNA: TGTGCCAGCAGTTTAGTAGGACAGCAAGCTAATGAAAAACTGTTTTTT

V gene: TRBV2
J gene: TRBJ2-1
D gene: TRBD2
clone size: NA
CDR3 protein: CASSGKREGNEQFF
CDR3 DNA: TGTGCCAGCAGTGGGAAGCGGGAGGGTAATGAGCAGTTCTTC

V gene: TRBV15
J gene: TRBJ2-7
D gene: NA
clone size: few
CDR3 protein: CATSRVRSEGGPPFEQYF
CDR3 DNA: TGTGCCACCAGCAGAGTTCGGTCCGAGGGGGGTCCGCCCTTCGAGCAGTACTTC

V gene: TRBV11-2
J gene: TRBJ2-1
D gene: TRBD2
clone size: few
CDR3 protein: CASSLPASGRTEQFF
CDR3 DNA: TGTGCCAGCAGCTTACCGGCTAGCGGGAGGACGGAGCAGTTCTTC

V gene: TRBV27
J gene: TRBJ2-5
D gene: TRBD2
clone size: many
CDR3 protein: CASSLTASGETQYF
CDR3 DNA: TGTGCCAGCAGTTTAACGGCTAGCGGCGAGACCCAGTACTTC

V gene: TRBV28
J gene: TRBJ2-5
D gene: TRBD2
clone size: many
CDR3 protein: CASGAPGFAGGLETQYF
CDR3 DNA: TGTGCCAGCGGAGCCCCCGGCTTTGCGGGAGGTTTAGAGACCCAGTACTTC

V gene: TRBV2
J gene: TRBJ2-7
D gene: TRBD2
clone size: NA
CDR3 protein: CASSDGTSGTQAGEQYF
CDR3 DNA: TGTGCCAGCAGCGACGGGACTAGCGGGACCCAGGCGGGGGAGCAGTACTTC

V gene: TRBV2
J gene: TRBJ1-3
D gene: NA
clone size: NA
CDR3 protein: CASSAKGGTIYF
CDR3 DNA: TGTGCCAGCAGTGCAAAGGGCGGCACCATATATTTT

V gene: TRBV4-3
J gene: TRBJ2-3
D gene: NA
clone size: NA
CDR3 protein: CASSQVSGGTDTQYF
CDR3 DNA: TGCGCCAGCAGCCAAGTTTCAGGGGGCACAGATACGCAGTATTTT

V gene: TRBV20-1
J gene: TRBJ2-7
D gene: NA
clone size: few
CDR3 protein: CSVSTPVSEQYF
CDR3 DNA: TGCAGTGTAAGCACTCCGGTTAGCGAGCAGTACTTC

V gene: TRBV5-1
J gene: TRBJ2-1
D gene: NA
clone size: few
CDR3 protein: CASSLQGSYNEQFF
CDR3 DNA: TGCGCCAGCAGCTTACAGGGATCCTACAATGAGCAGTTCTTC

V gene: TRBV27
J gene: TRBJ2-2
D gene: NA
clone size: NA
CDR3 protein: CASSSSWGGKNTGELFF
CDR3 DNA: TGTGCCAGCAGTTCCTCTTGGGGCGGGAAGAACACCGGGGAGCTGTTTTTT

V gene: TRBV6-1
J gene: TRBJ1-2
D gene: TRBD1
clone size: NA
CDR3 protein: CASSRTGEYGYTF
CDR3 DNA: TGTGCCAGCAGTAGGACAGGGGAATATGGCTACACCTTC

V gene: TRBV6-5
J gene: TRBJ1-2
D gene: TRBD1
clone size: NA
CDR3 protein: CASSYTGTGKFHGYTF
CDR3 DNA: TGTGCCAGCAGTTACACCGGGACAGGGAAATTCCATGGCTACACCTTC

V gene: TRBV28
J gene: TRBJ2-7
D gene: NA
clone size: many
CDR3 protein: CASSIPRDGSYEQYF
CDR3 DNA: TGTGCCAGCAGCATCCCCCGGGACGGGTCCTACGAGCAGTACTTC

V gene: TRBV3-1
J gene: TRBJ1-1
D gene: NA
clone size: few
CDR3 protein: CASRKAKGTEAFF
CDR3 DNA: TGTGCCAGCAGGAAGGCTAAGGGGACTGAAGCTTTCTTT

V gene: TRBV28
J gene: TRBJ1-2
D gene: NA
clone size: many
CDR3 protein: CASSAPDGLPYGYTF
CDR3 DNA: TGTGCCAGCAGTGCCCCGGACGGACTCCCCTATGGCTACACCTTC

V gene: TRBV20-1
J gene: TRBJ1-5
D gene: TRBD1
clone size: many
CDR3 protein: CSASRDRGSNQPQHF
CDR3 DNA: TGCAGTGCTTCCCGGGACAGGGGAAGCAATCAGCCCCAGCATTTT

V gene: TRBV19
J gene: TRBJ1-1
D gene: TRBD1
clone size: NA
CDR3 protein: CASSARDRRRNTEAFF
CDR3 DNA: TGTGCCAGTAGTGCCCGGGACAGGAGAAGGAACACTGAAGCTTTCTTT

V gene: TRBV28
J gene: TRBJ2-5
D gene: NA
clone size: many
CDR3 protein: CASSPGYARQGQETQYF
CDR3 DNA: TGTGCCAGCAGCCCCGGATACGCCAGGCAGGGACAAGAGACCCAGTACTTC

V gene: TRBV28
J gene: TRBJ2-1
D gene: NA
clone size: NA
CDR3 protein: CAGTSGEGGGSSYNEQFF
CDR3 DNA: TGTGCCGGCACCTCTGGTGAGGGCGGGGGCAGCTCCTACAATGAGCAGTTCTTC

V gene: TRBV27
J gene: TRBJ2-5
D gene: TRBD2
clone size: many
CDR3 protein: CATRGAGGTQYF
CDR3 DNA: TGTGCCACCCGGGGGGCGGGAGGGACCCAGTACTTC

V gene: TRBV7-9
J gene: TRBJ2-7
D gene: TRBD1
clone size: few
CDR3 protein: CASNSRTGGEQYF
CDR3 DNA: TGTGCCAGCAACTCTAGGACAGGGGGGGAGCAGTACTTC

V gene: TRBV28
J gene: TRBJ1-3
D gene: TRBD1
clone size: many
CDR3 protein: CASSQGTGGGNTIYF
CDR3 DNA: TGTGCCAGCAGCCAAGGGACAGGGGGTGGAAACACCATATATTTT

V gene: TRBV27
J gene: TRBJ1-6
D gene: TRBD1
clone size: many
CDR3 protein: CASSSGTDNSPLHF
CDR3 DNA: TGTGCCAGCAGTTCCGGGACAGATAATTCACCCCTCCACTTT

V gene: TRBV5-6
J gene: TRBJ1-1
D gene: NA
clone size: NA
CDR3 protein: CASTAATGAQTAFF
CDR3 DNA: TGTGCCAGCACCGCTGCCACGGGAGCACAGACCGCTTTCTTT

V gene: TRBV7-9
J gene: TRBJ2-7
D gene: NA
clone size: many
CDR3 protein: CASSSSSSEPYEQYF
CDR3 DNA: TGTGCCAGCAGCTCCTCGTCTAGCGAACCCTACGAGCAGTACTTC

V gene: TRBV10-3
J gene: TRBJ1-1
D gene: NA
clone size: few
CDR3 protein: CASGGQEREAFF
CDR3 DNA: TGTGCCTCCGGGGGGCAGGAAAGGGAAGCTTTCTTT

V gene: TRBV28
J gene: TRBJ2-2
D gene: NA
clone size: many
CDR3 protein: CASSFYPSSATNTGELFF
CDR3 DNA: TGTGCCAGCAGTTTTTACCCCTCGTCCGCAACGAACACCGGGGAGCTGTTTTTT

V gene: TRBV5-1
J gene: TRBJ2-1
D gene: NA
clone size: many
CDR3 protein: CASSLGQSYNEQFF
CDR3 DNA: TGTGCCAGCAGTTTAGGACAGTCTTACAATGAGCAGTTCTTC

V gene: TRBV20-1
J gene: TRBJ2-3
D gene: TRBD2
clone size: NA
CDR3 protein: CSAIRGGPGLAGGEWGDTQYF
CDR3 DNA: TGCAGTGCCATCAGGGGGGGCCCTGGCCTAGCGGGAGGAGAATGGGGAGATACGCAGTATTTT

V gene: TRBV27
J gene: TRBJ1-2
D gene: NA
clone size: NA
CDR3 protein: CASSLVAEGYGYTF
CDR3 DNA: TGTGCCAGCAGTTTAGTGGCAGAGGGCTATGGCTACACCTTC

V gene: TRBV30
J gene: TRBJ2-2
D gene: NA
clone size: few
CDR3 protein: CAWSVYQASNTGELFF
CDR3 DNA: TGTGCCTGGAGTGTATATCAGGCCTCGAACACCGGGGAGCTGTTTTTT

V gene: TRBV6-5
J gene: TRBJ2-7
D gene: NA
clone size: many
CDR3 protein: CASSYSRDPPHEQYF
CDR3 DNA: TGTGCCAGCAGTTACTCCCGCGACCCTCCCCACGAGCAGTACTTC

V gene: TRBV4-1
J gene: TRBJ2-3
D gene: NA
clone size: NA
CDR3 protein: CASSQEMRDTQYF
CDR3 DNA: TGCGCCAGCAGCCAAGAGATGAGAGATACGCAGTATTTT

V gene: TRBV6-1
J gene: TRBJ2-5
D gene: TRBD1
clone size: many
CDR3 protein: CASSPGTGIQETQYF
CDR3 DNA: TGTGCCAGCAGTCCCGGGACAGGGATACAAGAGACCCAGTACTTC

V gene: TRBV28
J gene: TRBJ2-6
D gene: NA
clone size: many
CDR3 protein: CATQNRVEANVLTF
CDR3 DNA: TGTGCCACCCAAAACAGGGTGGAAGCCAACGTCCTGACTTTC

V gene: TRBV28
J gene: TRBJ2-5
D gene: TRBD2
clone size: many
CDR3 protein: CASSEAGGETQYF
CDR3 DNA: TGTGCCAGCAGTGAGGCGGGAGGGGAGACCCAGTACTTC

V gene: TRBV5-5
J gene: TRBJ2-7
D gene: NA
clone size: many
CDR3 protein: CASSADTLAEQYF
CDR3 DNA: TGTGCCAGCAGCGCGGACACCTTAGCCGAGCAGTACTTC